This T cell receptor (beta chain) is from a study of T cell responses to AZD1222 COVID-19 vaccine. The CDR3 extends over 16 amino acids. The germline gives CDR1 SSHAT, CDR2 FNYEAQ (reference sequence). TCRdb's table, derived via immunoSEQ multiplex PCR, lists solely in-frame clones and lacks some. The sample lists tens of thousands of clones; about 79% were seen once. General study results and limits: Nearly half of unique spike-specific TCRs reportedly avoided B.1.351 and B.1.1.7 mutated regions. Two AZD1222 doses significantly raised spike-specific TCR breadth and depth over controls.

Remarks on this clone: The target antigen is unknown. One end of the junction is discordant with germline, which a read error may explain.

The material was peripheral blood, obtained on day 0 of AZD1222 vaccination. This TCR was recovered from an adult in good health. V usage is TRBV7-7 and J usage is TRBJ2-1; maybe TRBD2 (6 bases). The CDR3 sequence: CASSLGGIGGYNEQFF. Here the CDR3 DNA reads TGTGCTAGCAGCTTAGGAGGGATTGGGGGCTACAATGAGCAGTTCTTC.